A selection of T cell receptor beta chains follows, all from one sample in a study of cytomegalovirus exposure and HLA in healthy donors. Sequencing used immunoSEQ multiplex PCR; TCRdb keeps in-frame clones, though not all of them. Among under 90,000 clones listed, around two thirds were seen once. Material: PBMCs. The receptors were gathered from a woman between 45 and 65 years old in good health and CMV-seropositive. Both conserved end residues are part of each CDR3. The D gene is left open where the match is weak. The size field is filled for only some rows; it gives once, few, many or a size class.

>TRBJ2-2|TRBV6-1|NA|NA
CASTFSGNTGELFF
TGTGCCAGCACCTTTAGCGGGAACACCGGGGAGCTGTTTTTT
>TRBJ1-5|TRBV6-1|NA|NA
CASSDYREGQPQHF
TGTGCCAGCAGTGATTACAGGGAGGGTCAGCCCCAGCATTTT
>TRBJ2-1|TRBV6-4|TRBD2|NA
CASSDTPGTSSVEQFF
TGTGCCAGCAGTGACACACCTGGGACTAGTAGCGTCGAGCAGTTCTTC
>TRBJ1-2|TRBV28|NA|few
CASRLGGKWGYTF
TGTGCCAGCAGGTTAGGGGGGAAGTGGGGCTACACCTTC
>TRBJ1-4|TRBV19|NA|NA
CASTTRKNEKLFF
TGTGCCAGTACGACAAGGAAGAATGAAAAACTGTTTTTT
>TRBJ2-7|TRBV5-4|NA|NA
CASSLQGIYEQYF
TGTGCCAGCAGCTTGCAGGGGATCTACGAGCAGTACTTC
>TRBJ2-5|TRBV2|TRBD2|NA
CASSRGEQETQYF
TGTGCCAGCAGTCGGGGGGAGCAAGAGACCCAGTACTTC
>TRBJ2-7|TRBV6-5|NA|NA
CASSPGRPDSYEQYF
TGTGCCAGCAGTCCTGGACGGCCGGACTCCTACGAGCAGTACTTC
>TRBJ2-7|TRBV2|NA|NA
CASLTGYEQYF
TGTGCCAGCCTTACAGGGTACGAGCAGTACTTC
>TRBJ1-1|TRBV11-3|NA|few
CASSPGEAANTEAFF
TGTGCCAGCAGCCCCGGGGAAGCGGCGAACACTGAAGCTTTCTTT
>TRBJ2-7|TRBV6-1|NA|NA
CASIETGSYEQYF
TGTGCCAGCATTGAGACAGGATCCTACGAGCAGTACTTC
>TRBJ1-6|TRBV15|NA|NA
CATSRREPNSPLHF
TGTGCCACCAGCAGACGGGAACCAAATTCACCCCTCCACTTT
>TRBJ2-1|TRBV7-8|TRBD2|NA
CASSLPEGLASPYNEQFF
TGTGCCAGCAGCTTACCCGAGGGACTAGCGAGTCCCTACAATGAGCAGTTCTTC
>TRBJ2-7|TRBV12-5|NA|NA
CASGLVPGRDYEQYF
TGTGCTAGTGGTTTGGTACCAGGTCGGGACTACGAGCAGTACTTC
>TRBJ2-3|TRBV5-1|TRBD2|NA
CASTPGLAGGRDSTDTQYF
TGCGCCAGCACGCCTGGGCTAGCGGGAGGCCGCGATAGCACAGATACGCAGTATTTT
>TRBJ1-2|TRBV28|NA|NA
CASSLQEREGYTF
TGTGCCAGCAGTTTACAGGAGAGGGAGGGCTACACCTTC
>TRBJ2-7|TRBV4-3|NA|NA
CASSQDFGEQYF
TGCGCCAGCAGCCAAGATTTCGGTGAGCAGTACTTC
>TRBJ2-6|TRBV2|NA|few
CASSEDRRSSGANVLTF
TGTGCCAGCAGTGAAGATCGTCGGTCATCTGGGGCCAACGTCCTGACTTTC
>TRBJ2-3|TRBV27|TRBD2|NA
CASRPGLAGTDTQYF
TGTGCCAGCAGACCGGGACTAGCGGGGACAGATACGCAGTATTTT
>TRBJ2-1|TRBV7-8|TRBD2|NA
CASSKFYGTSAYNEQFF
TGTGCCAGCAGCAAATTCTACGGGACTAGCGCCTACAATGAGCAGTTCTTC
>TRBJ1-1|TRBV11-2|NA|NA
CASSLKRTGFGEAFF
TGTGCCAGCAGCCTAAAGCGGACCGGCTTTGGGGAAGCTTTCTTT
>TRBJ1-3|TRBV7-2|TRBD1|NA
CAGSLTGETGNTIYF
TGTGCCGGCAGCTTAACAGGGGAAACTGGAAACACCATATATTTT
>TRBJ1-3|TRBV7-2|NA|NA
CASSLFAARGSPRGNTIYF
TGTGCCAGCAGCTTATTTGCGGCTCGAGGGTCTCCGAGAGGAAACACCATATATTTT
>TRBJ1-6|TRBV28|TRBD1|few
CASSRQGYNSPLHF
TGTGCCAGCAGTAGACAGGGCTATAATTCACCCCTCCACTTT
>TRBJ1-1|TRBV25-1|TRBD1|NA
CASSARQGMNTEAFF
TGTGCCAGCAGTGCCCGACAGGGTATGAACACTGAAGCTTTCTTT
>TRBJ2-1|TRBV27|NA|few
CASSLWAGPYNEQFF
TGTGCCAGCAGTCTGTGGGCGGGGCCTTACAATGAGCAGTTCTTC
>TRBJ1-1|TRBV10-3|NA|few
CAISGGEKTEAFF
TGTGCCATCAGTGGGGGGGAGAAGACTGAAGCTTTCTTT